The rows below give T cell receptor beta chains drawn from one sample of a study of CD8 T cells in ankylosing spondylitis. MiXCR was run by TCRdb on the 5' RACE reads, yielding one entry per CDR3 protein. The sample records approximately 250,000 distinct CDR3 sequences, roughly 32% being singletons. The sample consisted of blood, either unsorted or a sorted T cell fraction (not recorded which). The receptors derive from a male donor with ankylosing spondylitis or in good health (not recorded which). Each CDR3 is given with its conserved first and last residue. Fields, in order: V gene, D gene, CDR3 length, J gene, clone size, CDR3 DNA, CDR3 protein. D genes are given only for firm matches. A row's size may be missing; if present it is once, few, many or a size class.

v_gene: TRBV20-1; d_gene: NA; len: 13; j_gene: TRBJ1-1; abundance: NA; CDR3nt: TGCAGTGCTAGTTGGCACCTGAACACTGAAGCTTTCTTT; CDR3aa: CSASWHLNTEAFF
v_gene: TRBV3-1; d_gene: TRBD2; len: 16; j_gene: TRBJ2-3; abundance: NA; CDR3nt: TGTGCCAGCAGCCGACAGATTGCGGGGGAGGGTGATACGCAGTATTTT; CDR3aa: CASSRQIAGEGDTQYF
v_gene: TRBV10-3; d_gene: TRBD1; len: 18; j_gene: TRBJ2-3; abundance: few; CDR3nt: TGTGCCATCAGTGAGACCCTGGACAGGGGACATAGCACAGATACGCAGTATTTT; CDR3aa: CAISETLDRGHSTDTQYF
v_gene: TRBV29-1; d_gene: NA; len: 13; j_gene: TRBJ1-1; abundance: few; CDR3nt: TGCAGCGTTGGGTCAGCACGTGGCACTGAAGCTTTCTTT; CDR3aa: CSVGSARGTEAFF
v_gene: TRBV11-2; d_gene: NA; len: 14; j_gene: TRBJ2-7; abundance: NA; CDR3nt: TGTGCCAGCAGCTTAGCATCAGGGACCAGTGAGCAGTACTTC; CDR3aa: CASSLASGTSEQYF
v_gene: TRBV7-9; d_gene: NA; len: 12; j_gene: TRBJ2-2; abundance: NA; CDR3nt: TGTGCCAGCAGCTTCATCACCGGGGAGCTGTTTTTT; CDR3aa: CASSFITGELFF
v_gene: TRBV5-1; d_gene: NA; len: 15; j_gene: TRBJ1-1; abundance: NA; CDR3nt: TGCGCCAGCAGCTTGGACCCTCGAACGAACACTGAAGCTTTCTTT; CDR3aa: CASSLDPRTNTEAFF
v_gene: TRBV27; d_gene: NA; len: 15; j_gene: TRBJ2-5; abundance: NA; CDR3nt: TGTGCCAGCAGTCCCACGCCGTTTACCTGGGAGACCCAGTACTTC; CDR3aa: CASSPTPFTWETQYF
v_gene: TRBV6-1; d_gene: TRBD2; len: 15; j_gene: TRBJ2-3; abundance: few; CDR3nt: TGTGCCAGCCCGCTTACTAGCGGGGGAACAGATACGCAGTATTTT; CDR3aa: CASPLTSGGTDTQYF
v_gene: TRBV12-3/TRBV12-4; d_gene: NA; len: 16; j_gene: TRBJ1-3; abundance: NA; CDR3nt: TGTGCCAGCAGTTTAGGGGCCGGAGGGGTGGGAAACACCATATATTTT; CDR3aa: CASSLGAGGVGNTIYF
v_gene: TRBV6-1; d_gene: TRBD1; len: 15; j_gene: TRBJ1-5; abundance: NA; CDR3nt: TGTGCCAGCAGTAGAACATGGACAGGGAATCAGCCCCAGCATTTT; CDR3aa: CASSRTWTGNQPQHF
v_gene: TRBV5-8; d_gene: TRBD1; len: 15; j_gene: TRBJ1-5; abundance: once; CDR3nt: TGTGCCAGCAGCCTGGACAGGGACGACGATCAGCCCCAGCATTTT; CDR3aa: CASSLDRDDDQPQHF
v_gene: TRBV20-1; d_gene: NA; len: 12; j_gene: TRBJ1-1; abundance: few; CDR3nt: TGCAGTGCTGGCAGGGTGGACACTGAAGCTTTCTTT; CDR3aa: CSAGRVDTEAFF
v_gene: TRBV5-1; d_gene: NA; len: 14; j_gene: TRBJ1-2; abundance: NA; CDR3nt: TGCGCCAGCAGCTTCTTGCTGGGGGAGTTGGGCTACACCTTC; CDR3aa: CASSFLLGELGYTF
v_gene: TRBV20-1; d_gene: NA; len: 12; j_gene: TRBJ1-1; abundance: many; CDR3nt: TGCAGTGCTAGAGACAGGGCCCCTGAAGCTTTCTTT; CDR3aa: CSARDRAPEAFF
v_gene: TRBV12-3/TRBV12-4; d_gene: NA; len: 14; j_gene: TRBJ2-1; abundance: few; CDR3nt: TGTGCCAGCAGCGGGGGTAGCTCCTACAATGAGCAGTTCTTC; CDR3aa: CASSGGSSYNEQFF
v_gene: TRBV29-1; d_gene: NA; len: 12; j_gene: TRBJ2-5; abundance: few; CDR3nt: TGCAGCGTTGATGCCAGGCAAGAGACCCAGTACTTC; CDR3aa: CSVDARQETQYF
v_gene: TRBV12-3/TRBV12-4; d_gene: NA; len: 12; j_gene: TRBJ2-7; abundance: NA; CDR3nt: TGTGCCAGCAGTCCTCTCTCGCTGGAGCAGTACTTC; CDR3aa: CASSPLSLEQYF
v_gene: TRBV12-3/TRBV12-4; d_gene: NA; len: 13; j_gene: TRBJ2-5; abundance: NA; CDR3nt: TGTGCCAGCAGTCAGGGGGGACAAGAGACCCAGTACTTC; CDR3aa: CASSQGGQETQYF
v_gene: TRBV6-5; d_gene: TRBD1; len: 16; j_gene: TRBJ1-6; abundance: NA; CDR3nt: TGTGCCAGCAGTTACTCGAAGGGACAGGGGGTTTCACCCCTCCACTTT; CDR3aa: CASSYSKGQGVSPLHF
v_gene: TRBV20-1; d_gene: NA; len: 14; j_gene: TRBJ1-5; abundance: NA; CDR3nt: TGCAGTGCTATGTGGGGGGCAGACGATCAGCCCCAGCATTTT; CDR3aa: CSAMWGADDQPQHF
v_gene: TRBV20-1; d_gene: TRBD2; len: 14; j_gene: TRBJ2-3; abundance: once; CDR3nt: TGCAGTGCCACCAGCGGGGGACTCACAGATACGCAGTATTTT; CDR3aa: CSATSGGLTDTQYF
v_gene: TRBV5-1; d_gene: TRBD2; len: 17; j_gene: TRBJ2-1; abundance: NA; CDR3nt: TGCGCCAGCAGCCCCTTAGCGGGGGCGATCTCCTACAATGAGCAGTTCTTC; CDR3aa: CASSPLAGAISYNEQFF
v_gene: TRBV27; d_gene: NA; len: 16; j_gene: TRBJ2-2; abundance: NA; CDR3nt: TGTGCCAGCAGCTCCGGTCAGAGGGGAAACACCGGGGAGCTGTTTTTT; CDR3aa: CASSSGQRGNTGELFF
v_gene: TRBV30; d_gene: NA; len: 14; j_gene: TRBJ2-7; abundance: NA; CDR3nt: TGTGCCTGGAGTGTATCGGCAGGGCCCTACGAGCAGTACTTC; CDR3aa: CAWSVSAGPYEQYF
v_gene: TRBV20-1; d_gene: TRBD1; len: 14; j_gene: TRBJ2-7; abundance: NA; CDR3nt: TGCAGTGCTACACTACCGAGGACAGGGCGAGAGCAGTACTTC; CDR3aa: CSATLPRTGREQYF
v_gene: TRBV5-1; d_gene: NA; len: 14; j_gene: TRBJ2-2; abundance: few; CDR3nt: TGCGCCAGCAGCTCAGCCGCGAACACCGGGGAGCTGTTTTTT; CDR3aa: CASSSAANTGELFF
v_gene: TRBV12-3/TRBV12-4; d_gene: TRBD2; len: 15; j_gene: TRBJ2-4; abundance: NA; CDR3nt: TGTGCCAGCAGCCCTTGGGGGGGGGCCAAAAACATTCAGTACTTC; CDR3aa: CASSPWGGAKNIQYF
v_gene: TRBV10-3; d_gene: NA; len: 16; j_gene: TRBJ2-3; abundance: few; CDR3nt: TGTGCCATCAGTGAGTCAAAAGACAGGCTCACAGATACGCAGTATTTT; CDR3aa: CAISESKDRLTDTQYF
v_gene: TRBV7-6; d_gene: TRBD2; len: 16; j_gene: TRBJ2-3; abundance: few; CDR3nt: TGTGCCAGCAGCCCCCGACTAGCGGGGGAGGTAGATACGCAGTATTTT; CDR3aa: CASSPRLAGEVDTQYF
v_gene: TRBV20-1; d_gene: TRBD1; len: 13; j_gene: TRBJ1-2; abundance: NA; CDR3nt: TGCAGTGCTAACCCTGTACAGGGGGGCGGCTACACCTTC; CDR3aa: CSANPVQGGGYTF
v_gene: TRBV21-1; d_gene: NA; len: 16; j_gene: TRBJ2-5; abundance: NA; CDR3nt: TGTGCCAGCAGCAAAAACGGCGGGGCGGATCAAGAGACCCAGTACTTC; CDR3aa: CASSKNGGADQETQYF
v_gene: TRBV20-1; d_gene: TRBD1; len: 14; j_gene: TRBJ2-7; abundance: few; CDR3nt: TGCAGTGCTCCTCGGACAGGGGGCCTGTACGAGCAGTACTTC; CDR3aa: CSAPRTGGLYEQYF
v_gene: TRBV20-1; d_gene: TRBD1; len: 14; j_gene: TRBJ2-2; abundance: NA; CDR3nt: TGCAGTGCGAGCCGGGACAGGAATTCCGGGGAGCTGTTTTTT; CDR3aa: CSASRDRNSGELFF
v_gene: TRBV6-1; d_gene: TRBD1; len: 14; j_gene: TRBJ2-5; abundance: NA; CDR3nt: TGTGCCAGCAGTGGAGAAGGGACAGAAGAGACCCAGTACTTC; CDR3aa: CASSGEGTEETQYF
v_gene: TRBV20-1; d_gene: TRBD2; len: 16; j_gene: TRBJ2-3; abundance: NA; CDR3nt: TGCAGTGCTAGACCCCTACTAGCGGGGGGGCCCGATACGCAGTATTTT; CDR3aa: CSARPLLAGGPDTQYF
v_gene: TRBV28; d_gene: NA; len: 14; j_gene: TRBJ2-4; abundance: NA; CDR3nt: TGTGCCAGCAGAACAAGACTAGCCAAAAACATTCAGTACTTC; CDR3aa: CASRTRLAKNIQYF
v_gene: TRBV5-1; d_gene: TRBD1; len: 14; j_gene: TRBJ2-1; abundance: NA; CDR3nt: TGCGCCAGCATGAGGGGGCAAAGTGACAATGAGCAGTTCTTC; CDR3aa: CASMRGQSDNEQFF
v_gene: TRBV29-1; d_gene: TRBD1; len: 13; j_gene: TRBJ1-1; abundance: NA; CDR3nt: TGCAGCGTTGAGGTTTCAGGGGGCACTGAAGCTTTCTTT; CDR3aa: CSVEVSGGTEAFF
v_gene: TRBV29-1; d_gene: TRBD2; len: 15; j_gene: TRBJ2-5; abundance: NA; CDR3nt: TGCAGCGTTGATAGTGGTTGGGGACTAGCGGGGGGCTCTTACTTC; CDR3aa: CSVDSGWGLAGGSYF
v_gene: TRBV6-4; d_gene: NA; len: 13; j_gene: TRBJ2-3; abundance: many; CDR3nt: TGTGCCAGCAGTGACGGGGTCAAAGATACGCAGTATTTT; CDR3aa: CASSDGVKDTQYF